The present TCR beta chain was sequenced within a study of shared T cell receptors in the human thymus (dated by TCRdb to the early 2020s). In terms of the full investigation: The study examined how the human thymus generates shared, self-reactive T-cell receptor alpha chains.

Library preparation was by the immunoSEQ multiplex PCR assay. Entries here come from immuneACCESS through TCRdb and include only in-frame sequences with V and J called. Some clones fail to appear in such tables; in the studies checked, an unresolved V gene covers under half of the shortfall, and the cause of the remainder is unknown. The sample table holds about 540,000 clones, of which around three quarters were seen once. 0.01% to 0.015% of the sample is in the top ten clones. The table lists this clone with a few counts. What this receptor recognizes is not known. No much larger clonotype is one base removed from it; base qualities were not supplied. Germline trimming: 0 bases from V, 1 base from J; junction bases outside gene matches: 12. From the cysteine up to the phenylalanine, the CDR3 has a length of 20 residues. Just CDR3 DNA is preserved here, 60 bases in frame from base 1. Via the germline V gene, CDR1 is LGHNA and CDR2 YSLEER.

The sample also formed part of further work on human thymus T cells. As that second study puts it: In Finland, the donors were immunologically healthy infants who were having open corrective cardiac surgery for congenital heart defects. The thymus tissue came from surgical resects taken out during corrective cardiac surgery. V and J gene segment usage appeared biased in both thymic and peripheral blood repertoires. According to the related research, thymic TCR repertoires were highly overlapping among unrelated individuals. The study used under ten infant thymus samples plus four related peripheral blood samples to characterize TCR alpha and beta repertoires. Donor ages ranging from roughly 7 to 250 days were recorded, and 5 to 7 male and two female infants were included in the cohort. Thymocytes were freed from the tissue by mechanical means and kept at -70 degrees C as pellets of roughly 9.5-31 million cells. A QIAsymphony instrument was used to extract genomic DNA from frozen cell pellets. Using the immunoSEQ multiplex PCR assay, the TCRB and TCRAD loci were amplified from a standardized quantity of quality-controlled genomic DNA. The amplicons covered the V(D)J region and were long enough to include the CDR3 and to identify the V and J genes. Through the commercial immunoSEQ service, the amplicons were sequenced on an Illumina platform. Corrections for primer bias and sequencing errors followed previously described methods, while TCRAD and TCRB definitions were based on the IMGT database. The repertoires were analysed using immunoSEQ Analyzer 3.0 and VDJTools for basic statistics, V/J segment usage, diversity estimates, rarefaction and pairwise overlap. Chao1, ChaoE, Efron-Thisted, Shannon and inverse Simpson indices were used to estimate diversity, which was also estimated on datasets down-sampled to the smallest sample. For repertoire overlap, CDR3 nucleotide sequence, V gene and J gene had to match strictly, and clustering was done by Jaccard-based multidimensional scaling. On average, thymus samples yielded about 730,000 unique TCRB clonotypes, whereas blood samples yielded 70,000 to 100,000.

This clonotype originated in a boy in the first two years of life with a congenital heart defect. Donor details come from another sample of the same person, matched by shared clones. Sample: thymocytes. Here the chain combines TRBV4-3 and TRBJ2-2, and 9 bases in between align with TRBD2. The DNA reads as follows: TGCGCCAGCAGCCAAGATCCCCCGGGTAGCGGGAGCCGGAACACCGGGGAGCTGTTTTTT. Translated, it gives CASSQDPPGSGSRNTGELFF.